Described below is a single T cell receptor (beta chain) sequence and its context. As yet, its antigen is unknown. The entry originates in a study of T cell responses to AZD1222 COVID-19 vaccine. Looking at the study overall: Doses given second, at about 4 or about 12 weeks, were pooled.

Germline CDR1 and CDR2: MNHEY and SMNVEV (reference sequence). V lost 9 bases, J lost 7 bases, and 7 bases stayed unmatched. CDR3 length: 14 residues. Data came from immunoSEQ multiplex PCR; TCRdb stores just in-frame clones and leaves some out. The sample lists some 150,000 clones; 92% were seen once. Findings and limits, study-wide: Reportedly, close to half of spike-specific TCRs are directed against unmutated variant regions. Baseline serology detected seropositivity in only six or seven AZD1222 recipients. Spike-specific TCR breadth and depth grew following two AZD1222 doses.

The gene calls are TRBV27 and TRBJ1-6; TRBD1 matches 9 bases. The TCR sequence derives from an adult in good health. Sequenced here: peripheral blood, sampled on day 0 of AZD1222 vaccination. In DNA form, the CDR3 reads TGTGCCAGGGATTCAGGACAGGGGAATTCACCCCTCCACTTT. This gives the protein CARDSGQGNSPLHF.